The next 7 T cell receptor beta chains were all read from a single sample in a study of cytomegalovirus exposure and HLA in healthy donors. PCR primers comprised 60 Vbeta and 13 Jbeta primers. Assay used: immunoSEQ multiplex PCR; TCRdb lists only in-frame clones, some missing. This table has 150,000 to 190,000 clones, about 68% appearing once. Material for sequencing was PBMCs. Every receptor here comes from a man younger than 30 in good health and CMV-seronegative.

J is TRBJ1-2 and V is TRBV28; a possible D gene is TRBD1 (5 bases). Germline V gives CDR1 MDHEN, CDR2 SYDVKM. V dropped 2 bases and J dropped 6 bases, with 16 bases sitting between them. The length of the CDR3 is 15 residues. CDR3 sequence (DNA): TGTGCCAGCAGTTTACTGTTGGGCAGGGCTCATGGCTACACCTTC. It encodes CASSLLLGRAHGYTF.

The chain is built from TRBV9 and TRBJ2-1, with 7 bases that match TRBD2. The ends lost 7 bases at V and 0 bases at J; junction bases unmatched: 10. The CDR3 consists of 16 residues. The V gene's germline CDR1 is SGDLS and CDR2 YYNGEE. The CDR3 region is CASEPSGGSSYNEQFF. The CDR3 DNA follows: TGTGCCAGCGAGCCCTCGGGAGGAAGCTCCTACAATGAGCAGTTCTTC.

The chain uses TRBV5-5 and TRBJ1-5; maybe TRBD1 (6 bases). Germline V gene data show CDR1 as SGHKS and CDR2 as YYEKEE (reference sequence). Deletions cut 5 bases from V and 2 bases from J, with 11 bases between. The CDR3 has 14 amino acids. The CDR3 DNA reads TGTGCCAGCAGACCGAAGGGGGGCAATCAGCCCCAGCATTTT. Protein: CASRPKGGNQPQHF.

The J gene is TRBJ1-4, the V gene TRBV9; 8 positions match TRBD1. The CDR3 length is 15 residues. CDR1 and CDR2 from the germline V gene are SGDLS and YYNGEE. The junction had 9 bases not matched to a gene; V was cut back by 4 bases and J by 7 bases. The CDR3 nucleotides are TGTGCCAGCAGCCATTCAGGGGGCTGGGGTGAAAAACTGTTTTTT. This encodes CASSHSGGWGEKLFF.

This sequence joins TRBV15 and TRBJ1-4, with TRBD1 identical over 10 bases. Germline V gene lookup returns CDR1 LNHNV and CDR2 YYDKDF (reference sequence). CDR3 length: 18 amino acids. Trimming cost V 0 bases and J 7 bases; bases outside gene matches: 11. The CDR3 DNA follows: TGTGCCACCAGCAGAGATGGGACAGGGGCCTCTTTGGCTGAAAAACTGTTTTTT. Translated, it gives CATSRDGTGASLAEKLFF.

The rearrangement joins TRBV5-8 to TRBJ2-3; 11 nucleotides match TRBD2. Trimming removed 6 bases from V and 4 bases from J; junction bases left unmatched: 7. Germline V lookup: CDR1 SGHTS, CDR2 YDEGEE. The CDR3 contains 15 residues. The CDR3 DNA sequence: TGTGCCAGCAACCTAGCGGGAGGCCGGGCAGATACGCAGTATTTT. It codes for CASNLAGGRADTQYF.

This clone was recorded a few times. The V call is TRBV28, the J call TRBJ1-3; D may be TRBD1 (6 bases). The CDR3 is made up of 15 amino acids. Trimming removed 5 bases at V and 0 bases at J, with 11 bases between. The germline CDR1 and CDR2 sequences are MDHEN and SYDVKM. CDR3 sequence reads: CASSTQGHSGNTIYF. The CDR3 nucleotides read TGTGCCAGCAGTACACAGGGTCACTCTGGAAACACCATATATTTT.